The 16 T cell receptor beta chains below all came from one sample that was sequenced in a study of blood T cell repertoires in COVID-19. Profiling relied on immunoSEQ multiplex PCR, and the TCRdb table lists in-frame clones only, not all of them. The sample lists roughly 36,000 clones, about 94% seen once, with over 4% in the top ten. The material sequenced was peripheral blood. Receptors were obtained from a human donor with active COVID-19. The donor label of this sample is uncertain.

The chain has TRBV5-1 and TRBJ1-2, with D tentatively TRBD1 (5 bases). The CDR3 is made up of 13 amino acids. Germline V lookup: CDR1 SGHRS, CDR2 YFSETQ. V was shortened by 0 bases and J by 4 bases, with 7 bases between the two germline ends. CDR3 loop: CASSLAQAYGYTF. Here the CDR3 DNA reads TGCGCCAGCAGCTTGGCACAGGCCTATGGCTACACCTTC.

CDR3 protein: CASSSGTGSYNEQFF. DNA of the CDR3: TGTGCCAGCAGTTCCGGGACAGGGTCCTACAATGAGCAGTTCTTC. The rearrangement joins TRBV6-2 or TRBV6-3 to TRBJ2-1; 9 bases are a match to TRBD1. The CDR3 runs 15 residues. The germline gives CDR1 MNHEY, CDR2 SVGEGT. The V segment lost 4 bases and the J segment 1 base; nucleotides outside the gene matches: 2.

CDR3 in DNA: TGTGCCAGCAGCTTGGCTGCAGGGGGCGCGTATGTTGATGGCTACACCTTC. It specifies CASSLAAGGAYVDGYTF. J is TRBJ1-2 and V is TRBV5-6; TRBD1 aligns across 8 bases. The CDR3 spans 17 residues. Germline lookup yields CDR1 SGHDT and CDR2 YYEEEE. V was pared by 0 bases and J by 6 bases, with 13 bases of the junction left unmatched.

The rearrangement links TRBV2 to TRBJ2-3, with 12 bases lining up with TRBD2. CDR3 length equals 16 residues. Germline CDR1 and CDR2: SNHLY and FYNNEI. Trimming cost V 7 bases and J 4 bases; bases outside gene matches: 9. As DNA, the CDR3 is TGTGCCAGCACCGAATGGACTAGCGGGACGGCAGATACGCAGTATTTT. Encoded protein: CASTEWTSGTADTQYF.

The chain combines TRBV28 with TRBJ2-7; 7 bases line up with TRBD1. J gave up 5 bases and V 10 bases, and 5 bases lay outside the gene matches. The CDR3 contains 11 residues. Germline CDR1 and CDR2: MDHEN and SYDVKM. This chain's CDR3 is CATGQANEQYF. CDR3 DNA sequence: TGTGCCACAGGACAGGCCAACGAGCAGTACTTC. The full variable domain, in which reference TRBV28 and TRBJ2-7 provide the parts outside the CDR3, is DVKVTQSSRYLVKRTGEKVFLECVQDMDHENMFWYRQDPGLGLRLIYFSYDVKMKEKGDIPEGYSVSREKKERFSLILESASTNQTSMYLCATGQANEQYFGPGTRLTVT.

This clone has only one observation. DNA for the CDR3: TGTGCCAGCAGTCCATTAGGTAGCGGGAGGTTCACAGATACGCAGTATTTT. It encodes CASSPLGSGRFTDTQYF. The rearrangement uses TRBV6-2 or TRBV6-3 and TRBJ2-3; 10 bases are shared with TRBD2. This CDR3 has 17 amino acids. Germline CDR1 is MNHEY and CDR2 is SVGEGT. The trim removed 5 bases at V and 2 bases at J, leaving 10 bases unmatched.

The chain is built from TRBV3-1 (or the pseudogene TRBV3-2) and TRBJ2-6, with a tentative D call TRBD2 (6 bases). From germline, CDR1 is LGHDT and CDR2 YNNKEL (reference sequence). V lost 3 bases and J lost 2, with 14 bases in between. The CDR3 covers 17 residues. The CDR3 is CASSQPGGGAGANVLTF. As DNA, the CDR3 is TGTGCCAGCAGCCAGCCCGGAGGAGGGGCTGGGGCCAACGTCCTGACTTTC.

The chain joins TRBV24-1 to TRBJ2-1; TRBD1 aligns across 8 bases. The CDR3 covers 15 residues. In germline, CDR1 is KGHDR, CDR2 SFDVKD. V shed 6 bases and J 9 bases; nucleotides not matched to a gene: 12. The chain's CDR3 is CATSKLGTGLGEQFF. The CDR3 DNA reads as TGTGCCACCAGTAAACTGGGGACAGGTCTGGGTGAGCAGTTCTTC.

The V call is TRBV6-5, the J call TRBJ1-6; 10 bases agree with TRBD1. The CDR3 contains 15 residues. V lost 6 bases to trimming and J lost 7 bases; unmatched junction nucleotides: 6. CDR1 MNHEY and CDR2 SVGAGI come from the germline V gene. CDR3 amino acids: CASRTGTGENSPLHF. The CDR3 DNA reads TGTGCCAGCAGAACCGGGACAGGGGAAAATTCACCCCTCCACTTT.

The chain employs TRBV7-6 and TRBJ1-6; no reliable D call. V shed 0 bases and J shed 15 bases, with 12 bases lying between them. Germline V gene lookup returns CDR1 SGHVS and CDR2 FNYEAQ. This CDR3 spans 13 amino acids. Here the CDR3 reads CASSLAPGASLHF. The DNA for the CDR3 is TGTGCCAGCAGCTTAGCGCCCGGAGCGAGCCTCCACTTT.

This chain links TRBV15 with TRBJ2-2; tentative D call: TRBD1 (5 bases). V shed 0 bases and J shed 5 bases, with 16 bases lying between them. The CDR3 is 17 amino acids. Germline lookup yields CDR1 LNHNV and CDR2 YYDKDF (reference sequence). CDR3 amino acids: CATSRDLVQVDTGELFF. The CDR3 bases are TGTGCCACCAGCAGAGATCTTGTACAGGTCGATACCGGGGAGCTGTTTTTT.

The chain couples TRBV27 to TRBJ1-1; 7 bases fit TRBD1. From germline, CDR1 is MNHEY and CDR2 SMNVEV (reference sequence). CDR3 length: 17 residues. J lost 0 bases, V lost 3 bases, and 10 bases had no gene match. This CDR3 is CASSFLTGWRVNTEAFF. The CDR3 DNA reads as TGTGCCAGCAGTTTCCTGACAGGGTGGCGGGTGAACACTGAAGCTTTCTTT.

The genes are TRBV3-1 (or the pseudogene TRBV3-2) and TRBJ1-5; perhaps TRBD1 as D (5 bases). Germline V gene sequence: CDR1 LGHDT, CDR2 YNNKEL (reference sequence). V lost 1 base and J 4 bases, leaving 20 bases between the germline ends. The CDR3 consists of 18 residues. CDR3 amino acids: CASSQGFVRAGWNQPQHF. The CDR3 coding sequence is TGTGCCAGCAGCCAAGGTTTCGTCAGGGCCGGCTGGAATCAGCCCCAGCATTTT.

The chain joins TRBV7-9 to TRBJ1-6; a possible D gene is TRBD1 (6 bases). This CDR3 region has 14 residues. The ends were cut back, 5 bases at V and 9 bases at J, with 14 bases in the middle. Germline CDR1 reads SEHNR; CDR2 reads FQNEAQ (reference sequence). Here the CDR3 DNA reads TGTGCCAGCAGCCCAGTTCAGGGGAGTTCACCCCTCCACTTT. It specifies CASSPVQGSSPLHF.

The chain uses TRBV12-3 or TRBV12-4 and TRBJ2-1; no definite D call. V lost 8 bases, J lost 8 bases, and 10 bases lay in between. This CDR3 region has 11 residues. The CDR3 nucleotides read TGTGCCAGCGGGCTCCACCATGAGCAGTTCTTC. It codes for CASGLHHEQFF.

CDR3 amino acids: CASSSYGPGTAISRYEQYF. CDR3 bases: TGTGCCAGCAGCTCCTATGGCCCGGGGACAGCTATTTCCCGTTACGAGCAGTACTTC. The chain combines TRBV7-9 with TRBJ2-7, with 7 positions matching TRBD1. The CDR3 consists of 19 residues. The junction had 22 bases not matched to a gene; V was cut back by 4 bases and J by 4 bases. Per germline, CDR1 SEHNR and CDR2 FQNEAQ (reference sequence). Using reference TRBV7-9 and TRBJ2-7 for the parts outside the CDR3, the full variable domain is DTGVSQNPRHKITKRGQNVTFRCDPISEHNRLYWYRQTLGQGPEFLTYFQNEAQLEKSRLLSDRFSAERPKGSFSTLEIQRTEQGDSAMYLCASSSYGPGTAISRYEQYFGPGTRLTVT.